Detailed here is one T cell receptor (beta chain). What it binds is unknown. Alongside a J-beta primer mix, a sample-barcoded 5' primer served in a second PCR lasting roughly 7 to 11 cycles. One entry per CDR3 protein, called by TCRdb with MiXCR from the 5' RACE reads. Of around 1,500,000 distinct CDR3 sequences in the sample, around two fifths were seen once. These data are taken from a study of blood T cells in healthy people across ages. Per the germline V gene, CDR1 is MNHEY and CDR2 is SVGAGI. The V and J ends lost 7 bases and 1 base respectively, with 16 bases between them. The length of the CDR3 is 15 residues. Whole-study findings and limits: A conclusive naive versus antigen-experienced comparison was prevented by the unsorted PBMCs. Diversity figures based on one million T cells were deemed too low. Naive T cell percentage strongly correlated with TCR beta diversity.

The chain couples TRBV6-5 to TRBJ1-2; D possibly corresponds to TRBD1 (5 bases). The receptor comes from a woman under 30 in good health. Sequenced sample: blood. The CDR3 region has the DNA TGTGCCAGCAAGGTGCGGGACCAGCTTAACTATGGCTACACCTTC. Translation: CASKVRDQLNYGYTF.